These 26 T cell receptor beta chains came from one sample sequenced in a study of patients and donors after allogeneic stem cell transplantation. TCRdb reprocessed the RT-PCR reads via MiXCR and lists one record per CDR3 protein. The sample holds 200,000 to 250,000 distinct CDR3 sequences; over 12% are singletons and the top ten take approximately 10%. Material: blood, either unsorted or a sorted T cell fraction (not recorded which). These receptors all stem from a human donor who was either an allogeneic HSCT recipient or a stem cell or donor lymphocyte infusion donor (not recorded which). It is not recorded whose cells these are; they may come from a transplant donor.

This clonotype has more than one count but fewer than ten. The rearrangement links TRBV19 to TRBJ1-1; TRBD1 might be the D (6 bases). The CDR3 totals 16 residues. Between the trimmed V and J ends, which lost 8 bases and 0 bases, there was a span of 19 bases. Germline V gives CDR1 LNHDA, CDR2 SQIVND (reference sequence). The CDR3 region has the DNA TGTGCCAGTCGAAGGTGGGGGCAGGAGATGAACACTGAAGCTTTCTTT. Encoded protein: CASRRWGQEMNTEAFF.

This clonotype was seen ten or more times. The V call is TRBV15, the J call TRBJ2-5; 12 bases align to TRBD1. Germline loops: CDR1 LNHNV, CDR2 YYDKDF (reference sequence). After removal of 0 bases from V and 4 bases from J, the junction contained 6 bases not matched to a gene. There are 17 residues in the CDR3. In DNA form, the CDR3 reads TGTGCCACCAGCAGAGATCCGGGGACAGGGGGCCTAGAGACCCAGTACTTC. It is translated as CATSRDPGTGGLETQYF.

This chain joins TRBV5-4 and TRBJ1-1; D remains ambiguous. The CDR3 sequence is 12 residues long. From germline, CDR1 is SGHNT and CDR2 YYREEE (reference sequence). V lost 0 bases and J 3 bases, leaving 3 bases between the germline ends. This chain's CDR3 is CASSLADTEAFF. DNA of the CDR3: TGTGCCAGCAGCTTGGCGGACACTGAAGCTTTCTTT. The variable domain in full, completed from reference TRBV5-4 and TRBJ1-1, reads ETGVTQSPTHLIKTRGQQVTLRCSSQSGHNTVSWYQQALGQGPQFIFQYYREEENGRGNFPPRFSGLQFPNYSSELNVNALELDDSALYLCASSLADTEAFFGQGTRLTVV.

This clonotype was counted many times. The CDR3 region has the DNA TGTGCCAGCAGCTCACGTTACGAGCAGTACTTC. It is translated as CASSSRYEQYF. The chain recombines TRBV5-6 with TRBJ2-7; D is uncertain. The CDR3 loop spans 11 amino acids. Germline CDR1 reads SGHDT; CDR2 reads YYEEEE. Trimming left V 3 bases short and J 4 bases short, with 5 bases between.

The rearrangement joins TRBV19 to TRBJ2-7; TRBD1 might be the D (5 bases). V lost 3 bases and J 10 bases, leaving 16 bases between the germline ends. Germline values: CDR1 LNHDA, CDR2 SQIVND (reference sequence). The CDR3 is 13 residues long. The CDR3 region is CASSIFQGTDQYF. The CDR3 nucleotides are TGTGCCAGTAGTATCTTCCAGGGCACGGATCAGTACTTC.

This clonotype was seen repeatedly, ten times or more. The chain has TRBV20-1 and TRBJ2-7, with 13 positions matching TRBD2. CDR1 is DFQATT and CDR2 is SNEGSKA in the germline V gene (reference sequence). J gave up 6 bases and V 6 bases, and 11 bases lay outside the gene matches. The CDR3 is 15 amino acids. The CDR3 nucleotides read TGCAGTGCGAACCATCCGACTAGCGGGAGGACCGAGCAGTACTTC. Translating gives CSANHPTSGRTEQYF.

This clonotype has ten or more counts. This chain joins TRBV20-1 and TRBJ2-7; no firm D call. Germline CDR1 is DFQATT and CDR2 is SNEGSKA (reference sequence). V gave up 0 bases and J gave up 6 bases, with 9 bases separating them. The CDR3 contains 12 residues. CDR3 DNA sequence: TGCAGTGCTAGAGAGCTCGGCGGCGAGCAGTACTTC. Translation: CSARELGGEQYF.

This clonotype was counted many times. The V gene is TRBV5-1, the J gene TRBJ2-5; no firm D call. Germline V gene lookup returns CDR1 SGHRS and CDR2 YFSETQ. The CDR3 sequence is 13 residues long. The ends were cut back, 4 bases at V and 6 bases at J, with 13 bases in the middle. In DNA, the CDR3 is TGCGCCAGCAGCGTGGACGGTTCAAAGACCCAGTACTTC. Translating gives CASSVDGSKTQYF.

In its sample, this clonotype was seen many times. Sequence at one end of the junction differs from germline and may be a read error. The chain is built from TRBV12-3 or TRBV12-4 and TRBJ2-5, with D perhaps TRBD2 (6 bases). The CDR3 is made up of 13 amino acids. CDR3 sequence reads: CASSLAPRETQYF. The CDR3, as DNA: TGTGCCAGCAGTCTAGCGCCGAGGGAGACCCAGTACTTC.

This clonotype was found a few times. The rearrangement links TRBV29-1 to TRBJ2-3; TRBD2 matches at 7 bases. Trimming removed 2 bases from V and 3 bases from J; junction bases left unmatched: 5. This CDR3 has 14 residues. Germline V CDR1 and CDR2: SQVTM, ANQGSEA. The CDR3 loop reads CSVESRLATDTQYF. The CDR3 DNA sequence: TGCAGCGTTGAATCCCGACTAGCAACAGATACGCAGTATTTT.

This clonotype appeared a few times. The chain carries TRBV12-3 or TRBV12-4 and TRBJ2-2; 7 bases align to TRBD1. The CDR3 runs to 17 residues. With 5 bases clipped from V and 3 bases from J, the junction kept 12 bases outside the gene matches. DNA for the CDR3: TGTGCCAGCAGTCCGGCATCGACAGGGATAGACACCGGGGAGCTGTTTTTT. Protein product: CASSPASTGIDTGELFF.

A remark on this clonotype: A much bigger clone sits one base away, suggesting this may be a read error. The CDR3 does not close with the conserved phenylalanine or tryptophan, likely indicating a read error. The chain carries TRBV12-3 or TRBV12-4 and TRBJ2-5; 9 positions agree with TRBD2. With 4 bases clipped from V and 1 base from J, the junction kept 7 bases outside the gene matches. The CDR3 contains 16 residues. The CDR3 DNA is TGTGCCAGCAGTTACGGCCTAGCGGGGCTCCAAGAGACCCAGTACCTC. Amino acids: CASSYGLAGLQETQYL.

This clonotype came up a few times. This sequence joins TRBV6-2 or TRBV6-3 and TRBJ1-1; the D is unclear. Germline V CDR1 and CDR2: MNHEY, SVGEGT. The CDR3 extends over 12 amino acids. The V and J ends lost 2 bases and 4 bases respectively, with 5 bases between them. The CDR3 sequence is CASSYASTEAFF. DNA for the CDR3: TGTGCCAGCAGTTACGCTAGCACTGAAGCTTTCTTT.

The CDR3 reads CASSLKGRGELFF. The DNA of the CDR3 is TGTGCCAGCAGCTTAAAGGGGAGAGGGGAGCTGTTTTTT. This rearrangement joins TRBV7-3 to TRBJ2-2; D tentatively reads TRBD1 or TRBD2 (5 bases each). The CDR3 has 13 amino acids. Per the germline V gene, CDR1 is SGHTA and CDR2 is FQGTGA. Trimming removed 1 base from V and 8 bases from J, with 8 bases in between. Looking up the rest from reference TRBV7-3 and TRBJ2-2 gives the full variable domain: GAGVSQTPSNKVTEKGKYVELRCDPISGHTALYWYRQSLGQGPEFLIYFQGTGAADDSGLPNDRFFAVRPEGSVSTLKIQRTERGDSAVYLCASSLKGRGELFFGEGSRLTVL.

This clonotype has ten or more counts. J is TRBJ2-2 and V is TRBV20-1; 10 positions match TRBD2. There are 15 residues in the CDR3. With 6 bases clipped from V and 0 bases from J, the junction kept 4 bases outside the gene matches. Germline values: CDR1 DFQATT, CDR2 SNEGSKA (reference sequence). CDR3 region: CSAVAGGPNTGELFF. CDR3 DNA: TGCAGTGCCGTAGCGGGAGGTCCGAACACCGGGGAGCTGTTTTTT.

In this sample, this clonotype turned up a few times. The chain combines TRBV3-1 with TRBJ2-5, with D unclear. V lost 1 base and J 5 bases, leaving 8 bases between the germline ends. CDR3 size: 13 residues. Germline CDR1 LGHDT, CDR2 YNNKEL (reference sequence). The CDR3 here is CASSQGRSETQYF. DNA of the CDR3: TGTGCCAGCAGCCAAGGACGTAGTGAGACCCAGTACTTC.

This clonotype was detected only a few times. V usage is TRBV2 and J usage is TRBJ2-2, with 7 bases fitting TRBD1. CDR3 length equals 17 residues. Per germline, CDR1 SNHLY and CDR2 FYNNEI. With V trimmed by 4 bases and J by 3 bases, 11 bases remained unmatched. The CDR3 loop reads CASSAKRGPGHTGELFF. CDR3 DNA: TGTGCCAGCAGTGCGAAAAGGGGGCCGGGTCACACCGGGGAGCTGTTTTTT.

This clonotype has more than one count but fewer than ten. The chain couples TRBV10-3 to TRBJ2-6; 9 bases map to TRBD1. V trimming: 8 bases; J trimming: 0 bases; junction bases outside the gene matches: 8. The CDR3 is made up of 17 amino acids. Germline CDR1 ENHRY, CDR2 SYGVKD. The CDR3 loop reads CAIGLTGGNSGANVLTF. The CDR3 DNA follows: TGTGCCATCGGATTGACAGGGGGTAACTCTGGGGCCAACGTCCTGACTTTC.

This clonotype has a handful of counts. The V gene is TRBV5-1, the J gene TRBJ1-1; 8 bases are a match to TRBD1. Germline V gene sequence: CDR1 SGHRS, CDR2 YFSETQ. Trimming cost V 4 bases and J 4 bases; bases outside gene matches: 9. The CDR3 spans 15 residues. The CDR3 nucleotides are TGCGCCAGCAGCCCGGACAGGGTAGGGAGCACTGAAGCTTTCTTT. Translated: CASSPDRVGSTEAFF. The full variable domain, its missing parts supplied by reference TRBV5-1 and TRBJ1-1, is KAGVTQTPRYLIKTRGQQVTLSCSPISGHRSVSWYQQTPGQGLQFLFEYFSETQRNKGNFPGRFSGRQFSNSRSEMNVSTLELGDSALYLCASSPDRVGSTEAFFGQGTRLTVV.

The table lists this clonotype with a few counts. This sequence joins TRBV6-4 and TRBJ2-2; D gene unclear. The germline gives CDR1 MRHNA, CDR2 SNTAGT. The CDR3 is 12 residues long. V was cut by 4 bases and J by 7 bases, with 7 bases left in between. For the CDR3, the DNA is TGTGCCAGCAGTGTCGGATACGGGGAGCTGTTTTTT. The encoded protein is CASSVGYGELFF.

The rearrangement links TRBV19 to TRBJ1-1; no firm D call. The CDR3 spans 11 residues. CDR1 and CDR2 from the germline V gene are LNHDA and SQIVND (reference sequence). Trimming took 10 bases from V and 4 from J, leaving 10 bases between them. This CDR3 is CATAAPTEAFF. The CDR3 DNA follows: TGTGCCACGGCCGCCCCCACTGAAGCTTTCTTT.

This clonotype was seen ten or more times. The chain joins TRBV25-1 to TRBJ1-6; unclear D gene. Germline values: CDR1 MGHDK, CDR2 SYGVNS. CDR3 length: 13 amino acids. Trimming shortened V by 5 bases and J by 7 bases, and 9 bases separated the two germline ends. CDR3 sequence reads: CASSPSGNSPLHF. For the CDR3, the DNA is TGTGCCAGCAGTCCCTCCGGAAATTCACCCCTCCACTTT.

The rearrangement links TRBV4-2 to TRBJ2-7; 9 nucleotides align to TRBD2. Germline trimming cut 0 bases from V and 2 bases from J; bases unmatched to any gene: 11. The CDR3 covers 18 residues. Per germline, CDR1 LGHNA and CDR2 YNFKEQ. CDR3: CASSQDPSGNFRAYEQYF. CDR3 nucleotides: TGTGCCAGCAGCCAAGATCCTAGCGGGAACTTTAGGGCCTACGAGCAGTACTTC.

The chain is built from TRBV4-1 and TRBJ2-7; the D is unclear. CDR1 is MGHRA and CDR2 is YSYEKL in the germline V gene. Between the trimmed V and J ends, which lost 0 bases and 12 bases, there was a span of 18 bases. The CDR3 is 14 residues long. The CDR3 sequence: CASSQEGGNRVLYF. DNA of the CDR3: TGCGCCAGCAGCCAAGAGGGCGGAAACCGGGTTCTGTACTTC.

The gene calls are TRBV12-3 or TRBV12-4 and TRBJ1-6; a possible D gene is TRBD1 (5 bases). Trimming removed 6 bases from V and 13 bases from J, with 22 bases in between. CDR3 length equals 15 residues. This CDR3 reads CASSLNWGGISPLHF. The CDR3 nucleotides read TGTGCCAGCAGCCTAAATTGGGGGGGAATTTCTCCCCTCCACTTT.

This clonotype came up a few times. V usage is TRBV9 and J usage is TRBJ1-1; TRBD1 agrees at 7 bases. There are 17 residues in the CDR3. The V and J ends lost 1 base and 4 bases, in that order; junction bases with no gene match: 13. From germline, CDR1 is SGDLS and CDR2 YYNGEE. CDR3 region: CASSVSSKGAVGTEAFF. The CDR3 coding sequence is TGTGCCAGCAGCGTAAGCAGTAAGGGGGCGGTCGGCACTGAAGCTTTCTTT.